This record concerns one TCR beta chain sequence. This sample is part of a study of blood T cell repertoires in COVID-19. Study details: From T cells, B-cell-depleted T cells, or PBMCs came the material, which was cDNA or gDNA.

Study members were between 18 and 89 years old and lived in over 20 US regions. Using immunoSEQ multiplex PCR, the repertoire was profiled, and TCRdb retains in-frame clones only, with some absent. Here the sample spans over 350,000 clones, around nine tenths being singletons. The sequencing input was PBMCs or T cells enriched from blood (not recorded which). This sequence originates from a woman aged 25 to 39 with acute COVID-19.

The CDR3 coding sequence is TGCGCCAGCAGTGAACACACAGGGGGTATCCCCTATGGCTACACCTTC. The encoded protein is CASSEHTGGIPYGYTF. The V call is TRBV10-2, the J call TRBJ1-2; 8 bases map to TRBD1. This CDR3 has 16 amino acids. Trimming cost V 3 bases and J 4 bases; bases outside gene matches: 10. Germline CDR1 is WSHSY and CDR2 is SAAADI.